This T cell receptor beta chain was profiled in a study of cytomegalovirus exposure and HLA in healthy donors. V was pared by 0 bases and J by 5 bases, with 17 bases between. The CDR3 has 16 amino acids. Germline assignment: CDR1 SGHRS and CDR2 YFSETQ. Study findings and constraints: It has been reported that TCR beta sequences accurately predicted the HLA-A and HLA-B alleles of most subjects. For presence/absence analyses, sequencing depth was assumed to be roughly uniform across donors. Most TCR sequences were uncommon, yet certain public TCRs appeared in many donors.

To note about this clone: The antigen is undetermined.

The study ran its PCR with 60 Vbeta and 13 Jbeta primers. The data were produced by immunoSEQ multiplex PCR, yet TCRdb's version contains in-frame clones alone and is incomplete. The sample has some 130,000 clones; around 78% are singletons. V and J are TRBV5-1 and TRBJ2-5; tentatively, D is TRBD2 (6 bases). The sequencing sample was made of PBMCs. The clonotype comes from a young woman in good health and CMV-seropositive. CDR3 sequence reads: CASSLGKHGREETQYF. DNA of the CDR3: TGCGCCAGCAGCTTGGGTAAACACGGACGGGAGGAGACCCAGTACTTC.